The 26 T cell receptor beta chains given below trace back to one sample, sequenced in a study of Ad26.COV2.S vaccination and SARS-CoV-2 variants. Sample treatment: approximately 18 received Ad26.COV2.S at low or high dose, single or two shots; 5 received placebo; per-sample allocation not given. Specimens were obtained on day 63 following the first vaccine or placebo injection. Assay: immunoSEQ multiplex PCR; the TCRdb copy retains only in-frame clones and omits some. The data show 450,000 to 550,000 clones, about 88% seen once. The source was peripheral blood, collected in a trial of Ad26.COV2.S vaccine versus placebo. The receptors stem from a person between 18 and 65 years old who received the Ad26.COV2.S COVID-19 vaccine or a placebo.

The CDR3 DNA reads TGCGCCAGCAGCCAACGGGAGCGGAGCCTCTACAATGAGCAGTTCTTC. The encoded protein is CASSQRERSLYNEQFF. J is TRBJ2-1 and V is TRBV4-1, with D perhaps TRBD2 (6 bases). This CDR3 has 16 residues. V was cut by 2 bases and J by 3 bases, with 14 bases left in between. Germline V gene lookup returns CDR1 MGHRA and CDR2 YSYEKL.

This clone was observed a single time. CDR3 residues: CSVGRANTGELFF. The CDR3 DNA sequence: TGCAGCGTCGGACGCGCGAACACCGGGGAGCTGTTTTTT. V usage is TRBV29-1 and J usage is TRBJ2-2; no reliable D call. V lost 6 bases, J lost 0 bases, and 8 bases lay in between. Per the germline V gene, CDR1 is SQVTM and CDR2 is ANQGSEA. The CDR3 length is 13 residues.

The rearrangement uses TRBV19 and TRBJ1-2; D remains ambiguous. Germline CDR1 is LNHDA and CDR2 is SQIVND (reference sequence). V was cut by 10 bases and J by 0 bases, with 15 bases left in between. This CDR3 contains 14 residues. The CDR3 protein is CATRDGPANYGYTF. Here the CDR3 DNA reads TGTGCCACCCGGGATGGGCCAGCTAACTATGGCTACACCTTC.

The V gene is TRBV24-1, the J gene TRBJ2-4; D tentatively reads TRBD1 or TRBD2 (5 bases each). In germline, CDR1 is KGHDR, CDR2 SFDVKD. The length of the CDR3 is 16 residues. The V end lost 4 bases, the J end lost 3 bases, and 15 bases lay between the germline ends. The CDR3 DNA reads TGTGCCACCAGTGACTCGGAGAGGGGTGGCAAAAACATTCAGTACTTC. Protein sequence: CATSDSERGGKNIQYF.

The V call is TRBV4-3, the J call TRBJ2-3; 7 positions agree with TRBD2. Germline assignment: CDR1 LGHNA and CDR2 YSLEER. The CDR3 has 14 amino acids. V lost 4 bases to trimming and J lost 4 bases; unmatched junction nucleotides: 5. CDR3 coding DNA: TGCGCCAGCAGCCTGCGACTAGCATCAGATACGCAGTATTTT. Encoded protein: CASSLRLASDTQYF.

The chain couples TRBV5-1 to TRBJ1-1, with a weak D call TRBD1 (5 bases). The V end lost 0 bases, the J end lost 3 bases, and 9 bases lay between the germline ends. Germline CDR1 reads SGHRS; CDR2 reads YFSETQ. The CDR3 totals 14 residues. CDR3 nucleotide sequence: TGCGCCAGCAGCTTGGAGGGGTTGGACACTGAAGCTTTCTTT. This sequence encodes CASSLEGLDTEAFF.

The rearrangement links TRBV11-2 to TRBJ1-3, with D unresolved. V shed 1 base and J shed 0 bases, with 7 bases lying between them. CDR3 size: 15 residues. Germline V CDR1 and CDR2: SGHAT, FQNNGV. The CDR3 DNA reads TGTGCCAGCAGCTTAGCTCGGTCCTCTGGAAACACCATATATTTT. This codes for CASSLARSSGNTIYF.

The V call is TRBV6-1, the J call TRBJ1-5; no clear D gene. Trimming removed 1 base from V and 10 bases from J, with 8 bases in between. Germline-derived CDR1 and CDR2 are MNHNS and SASEGT. The CDR3 runs to 12 residues. The CDR3 is CASSEGRKPQHF. CDR3 coding DNA: TGTGCCAGCAGTGAAGGTCGGAAACCCCAGCATTTT.

This chain joins TRBV5-7 and TRBJ2-7; 7 bases agree with TRBD2. TRBV5-7 is designated an ORF whose function remains uncertain. V was clipped by 4 bases and J by 0 bases; unmatched bases: 16. This CDR3 comprises 18 residues. The CDR3 bases are TGTGCCAGCAGCCTTCACGGGTCGGGACTACCGAGCTCCTACGAGCAGTACGTC. Its translation is CASSLHGSGLPSSYEQYV.

The chain is built from TRBV5-1 and TRBJ1-2; tentative D call: TRBD1 (6 bases). Trimming took 1 base from V and 4 from J, leaving 11 bases between them. CDR3 size: 14 residues. In germline, CDR1 is SGHRS, CDR2 YFSETQ. CDR3 region: CASSLRVGAYGYTF. DNA for the CDR3: TGCGCCAGCAGCTTGCGGGTGGGGGCCTATGGCTACACCTTC.

The gene calls are TRBV11-3 and TRBJ1-2; D is uncertain. Germline V gene sequence: CDR1 SGHNT, CDR2 YENEEA. The CDR3 is 15 amino acids. V gave up 3 bases and J gave up 1 base, with 12 bases separating them. CDR3 amino acids: CASSLGTGNNYGYTF. The CDR3 DNA sequence: TGTGCCAGCAGCTTGGGAACTGGAAATAACTATGGCTACACCTTC.

The chain has TRBV28 and TRBJ2-3, with TRBD1 matching 7 bases. The junction had 12 bases not matched to a gene; V was cut back by 5 bases and J by 1 base. Germline-derived CDR1 and CDR2 are MDHEN and SYDVKM. CDR3 size: 17 residues. The CDR3 sequence: CASSPTPPGTGTDTQYF. The CDR3 region has the DNA TGTGCCAGCAGTCCGACCCCCCCCGGGACAGGCACAGATACGCAGTATTTT. The full variable domain, with the rest looked up from reference TRBV28 and TRBJ2-3, is DVKVTQSSRYLVKRTGEKVFLECVQDMDHENMFWYRQDPGLGLRLIYFSYDVKMKEKGDIPEGYSVSREKKERFSLILESASTNQTSMYLCASSPTPPGTGTDTQYFGPGTRLTVL.

This rearrangement joins TRBV18 to TRBJ2-2; D gene ambiguous. V was shortened by 3 bases and J by 0 bases, with 8 bases between the two germline ends. Germline CDR1 reads KGHSH; CDR2 reads LQKENI. There are 15 residues in the CDR3. As DNA, the CDR3 is TGTGCCAGCTCACCTTACTCCCCGAACACCGGGGAGCTGTTTTTT. Its translation: CASSPYSPNTGELFF.

In its sample, this clone was seen a few times. CDR3 in amino acids: CASSLVESPPLHF. DNA for the CDR3: TGTGCCAGCAGCTTAGTAGAGAGCCCACCCCTCCACTTT. V gene TRBV7-9 combines with J gene TRBJ1-6; D call uncertain. V was pared by 1 base and J by 11 bases, with 9 bases between. In germline, CDR1 is SEHNR, CDR2 FQNEAQ (reference sequence). The CDR3 has 13 residues.

The chain is built from TRBV10-3 and TRBJ1-5, with D perhaps TRBD1 (5 bases). The CDR3 is 13 amino acids. Germline values: CDR1 ENHRY, CDR2 SYGVKD. V was clipped by 10 bases and J by 6 bases, with 16 bases between them. The chain's CDR3 is CATTGIIGQPQHF. The CDR3 nucleotides read TGTGCCACAACAGGTATAATAGGTCAGCCCCAGCATTTT.

V gene TRBV7-3 combines with J gene TRBJ1-1, with unresolved D. The CDR3 totals 14 residues. Per germline, CDR1 SGHTA and CDR2 FQGTGA. The V and J ends lost 5 bases and 4 bases respectively, with 14 bases between them. The CDR3 nucleotides read TGTGCCAGCAGCCAAGCACACGGCAGCACTGAAGCTTTCTTT. Translated, it gives CASSQAHGSTEAFF.

The chain joins TRBV19 to TRBJ2-7, with 8 bases fitting TRBD1. The CDR3 extends over 14 amino acids. The V segment lost 7 bases and the J segment 4 bases; nucleotides outside the gene matches: 9. Germline values: CDR1 LNHDA, CDR2 SQIVND (reference sequence). The CDR3 here is CASTRAGGTYEQYV. In DNA form, the CDR3 reads TGTGCCAGTACCCGGGCAGGGGGCACGTACGAGCAGTACGTC.

The genes are TRBV9 and TRBJ1-4, with D unresolved. V shed 0 bases and J shed 6 bases, with 12 bases lying between them. The germline CDR1 and CDR2 sequences are SGDLS and YYNGEE. This CDR3 region has 15 residues. CDR3 in amino acids: CASSVGYGGDEKLFF. CDR3 in DNA: TGTGCCAGCAGCGTAGGGTACGGAGGAGATGAAAAACTGTTTTTT.

The rearrangement uses TRBV5-1 and TRBJ2-1; weak D call: TRBD1 (6 bases). Between the trimmed V and J ends, which lost 0 bases and 6 bases, there was a span of 16 bases. Germline V gives CDR1 SGHRS, CDR2 YFSETQ. The length of the CDR3 is 16 residues. The CDR3 loop reads CASSLGVQGLGNEQFF. As DNA, the CDR3 is TGCGCCAGCAGCTTGGGAGTTCAGGGGCTGGGCAATGAGCAGTTCTTC.

The rearrangement links TRBV9 to TRBJ1-5, with TRBD1 matching over 10 bases. V trimming: 3 bases; J trimming: 6 bases; junction bases outside the gene matches: 6. CDR1 SGDLS and CDR2 YYNGEE come from the germline V gene. The CDR3 covers 15 residues. In DNA form, the CDR3 reads TGTGCCAGCAGCGCCGGGACAGGGGAATTTCAGCCCCAGCATTTT. This encodes CASSAGTGEFQPQHF.

A few counts support this clone. This chain uses TRBV5-6 with TRBJ1-2; no reliable D call. The CDR3 runs to 13 residues. Trimming removed 1 base from V and 3 bases from J, with 7 bases in between. CDR1 is SGHDT and CDR2 is YYEEEE in the germline V gene. The DNA for the CDR3 is TGTGCCAGCAGCTTGCGGGTTGACTATGGCTACACCTTC. This gives the protein CASSLRVDYGYTF.

The chain has TRBV11-2 and TRBJ1-6; D is undetermined. The CDR3 has 14 amino acids. V was trimmed by 1 base and J by 5 bases, leaving 6 bases between them. Germline CDR1 and CDR2: SGHAT and FQNNGV. CDR3 sequence: CASSLVTDNSPLHF. As DNA, the CDR3 is TGTGCCAGCAGCTTAGTCACAGATAATTCACCCCTCCACTTT.

V gene TRBV2 combines with J gene TRBJ2-7, with 10 positions matching TRBD2. This CDR3 has 15 amino acids. Germline CDR1 is SNHLY and CDR2 is FYNNEI. V was clipped by 7 bases and J by 4 bases; unmatched bases: 10. Here the CDR3 reads CASKRTSGPSYEQYF. The DNA for the CDR3 is TGTGCCAGCAAAAGGACTAGCGGCCCCTCGTACGAGCAGTACTTC.

The rearrangement joins TRBV7-9 to TRBJ1-5, with D unclear. V shed 5 bases and J shed 3 bases, with 11 bases lying between them. This CDR3 is built from 14 residues. Germline CDR1 reads SEHNR; CDR2 reads FQNEAQ (reference sequence). The CDR3 loop is CASSADGNNQPQHF. The CDR3 DNA is TGTGCCAGCAGCGCTGACGGAAACAATCAGCCCCAGCATTTT.

CDR3 sequence: CASSLSPGISYEQYF. DNA of the CDR3: TGTGCCAGCAGCCTCTCCCCCGGGATATCCTACGAGCAGTACTTC. The chain recombines TRBV4-2 with TRBJ2-7; TRBD2 is a possible D gene (5 bases). Deletions cut 4 bases from V and 1 base from J, with 14 bases between. Germline V gene lookup returns CDR1 LGHNA and CDR2 YNFKEQ. This CDR3 region has 15 residues.

This clone appeared a single time. This sequence joins TRBV5-5 and TRBJ1-2; 10 bases fit TRBD1. Per the germline V gene, CDR1 is SGHKS and CDR2 is YYEKEE (reference sequence). The CDR3 is 15 amino acids. V was pared by 5 bases and J by 8 bases, with 12 bases of the junction left unmatched. The CDR3 DNA is TGTGCCAGCAGGGCTCCCGGGACAGGGGCAGGAGGCTACACCTTC. It translates to CASRAPGTGAGGYTF.